The table lists the clone carrying this T cell receptor beta chain with many counts. This specimen belongs to a study of T cells after yellow fever vaccination. With V trimmed by 7 bases and J by 0 bases, 5 bases remained unmatched. This CDR3 region has 15 residues. CDR1 and CDR2 (germline): SGDLS, YYNGEE. 5'RACE template switching generated TCR cDNA, adding a universal primer site and UMIs. From the 5' RACE reads, TCRdb called clonotypes with MiXCR, one entry per CDR3 protein. Here the sample spans roughly 320,000 distinct CDR3 sequences, around a tenth being singletons. The input for sequencing was CD4+ T cells sorted from PBMCs, taken 45 days after the yellow fever booster vaccination. The chain couples TRBV9 to TRBJ2-2; 8 nucleotides agree with TRBD2. This receptor was identified in a young man who received the YFV17D yellow fever vaccine. Here the CDR3 reads CASAIGRANTGELFF. As DNA, the CDR3 is TGTGCCAGCGCCATCGGGAGGGCGAACACCGGGGAGCTGTTTTTT.